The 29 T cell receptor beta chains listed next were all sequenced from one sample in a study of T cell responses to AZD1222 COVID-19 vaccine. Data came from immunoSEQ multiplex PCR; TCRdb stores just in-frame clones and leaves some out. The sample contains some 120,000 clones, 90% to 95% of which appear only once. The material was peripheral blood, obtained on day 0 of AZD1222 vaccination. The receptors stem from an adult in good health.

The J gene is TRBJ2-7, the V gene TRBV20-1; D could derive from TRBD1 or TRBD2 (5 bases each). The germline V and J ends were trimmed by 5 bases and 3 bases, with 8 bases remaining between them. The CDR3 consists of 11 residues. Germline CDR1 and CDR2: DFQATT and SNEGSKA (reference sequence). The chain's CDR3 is CSAGAGYEQYF. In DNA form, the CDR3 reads TGCAGTGCTGGGGCGGGCTACGAGCAGTACTTC.

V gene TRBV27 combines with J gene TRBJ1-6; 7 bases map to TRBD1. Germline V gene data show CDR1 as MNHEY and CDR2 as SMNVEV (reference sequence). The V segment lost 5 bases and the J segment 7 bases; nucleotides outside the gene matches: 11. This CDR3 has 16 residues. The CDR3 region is CASSQIPDRRNSPLHF. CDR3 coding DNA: TGTGCCAGCAGTCAAATCCCGGACAGGAGGAATTCACCCCTCCACTTT.

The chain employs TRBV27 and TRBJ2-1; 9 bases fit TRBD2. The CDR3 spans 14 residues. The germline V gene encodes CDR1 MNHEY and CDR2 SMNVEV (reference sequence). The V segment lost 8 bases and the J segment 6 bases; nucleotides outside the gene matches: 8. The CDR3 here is CASFSGSGRNEQFF. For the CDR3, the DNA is TGTGCCAGCTTTAGCGGGAGTGGGCGCAATGAGCAGTTCTTC.

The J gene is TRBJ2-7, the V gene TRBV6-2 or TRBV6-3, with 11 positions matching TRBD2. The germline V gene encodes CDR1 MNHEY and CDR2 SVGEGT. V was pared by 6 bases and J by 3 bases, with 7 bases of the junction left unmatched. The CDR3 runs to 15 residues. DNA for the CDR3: TGTGCCAGCAGCACCAGACTAGCGGGACTCTACGAGCAGTACTTC. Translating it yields CASSTRLAGLYEQYF.

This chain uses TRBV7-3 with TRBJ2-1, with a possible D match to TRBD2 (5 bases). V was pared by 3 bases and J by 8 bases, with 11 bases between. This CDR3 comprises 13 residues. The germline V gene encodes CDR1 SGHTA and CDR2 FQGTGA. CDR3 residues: CASSLPGSYEQFF. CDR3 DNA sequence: TGTGCCAGCAGCTTGCCGGGATCGTATGAGCAGTTCTTC.

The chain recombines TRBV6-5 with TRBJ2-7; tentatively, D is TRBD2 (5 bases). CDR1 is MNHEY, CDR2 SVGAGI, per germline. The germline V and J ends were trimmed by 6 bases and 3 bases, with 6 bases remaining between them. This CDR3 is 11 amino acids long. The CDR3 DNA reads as TGTGCCAGCAGGGGAGTCTACGAGCAGTACTTC. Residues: CASRGVYEQYF.

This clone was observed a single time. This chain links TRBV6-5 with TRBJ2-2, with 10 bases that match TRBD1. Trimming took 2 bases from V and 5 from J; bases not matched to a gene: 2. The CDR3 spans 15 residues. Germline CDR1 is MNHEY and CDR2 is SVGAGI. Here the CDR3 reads CASSYGTGETGELFF. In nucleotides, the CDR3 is TGTGCCAGCAGTTACGGGACAGGGGAAACCGGGGAGCTGTTTTTT.

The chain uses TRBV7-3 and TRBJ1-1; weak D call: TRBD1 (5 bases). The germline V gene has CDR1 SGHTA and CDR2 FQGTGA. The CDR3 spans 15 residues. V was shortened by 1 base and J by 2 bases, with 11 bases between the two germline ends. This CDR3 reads CASSLIRERNTEAFF. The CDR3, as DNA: TGTGCCAGCAGCTTAATCAGGGAGAGAAACACTGAAGCTTTCTTT.

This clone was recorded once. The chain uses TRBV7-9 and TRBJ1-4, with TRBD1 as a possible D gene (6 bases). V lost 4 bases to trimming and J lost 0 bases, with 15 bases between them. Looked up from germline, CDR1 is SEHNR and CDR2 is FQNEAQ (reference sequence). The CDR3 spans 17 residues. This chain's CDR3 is CASSSKGGSATNEKLFF. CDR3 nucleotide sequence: TGTGCCAGCAGCTCGAAGGGGGGGTCGGCAACTAATGAAAAACTGTTTTTT.

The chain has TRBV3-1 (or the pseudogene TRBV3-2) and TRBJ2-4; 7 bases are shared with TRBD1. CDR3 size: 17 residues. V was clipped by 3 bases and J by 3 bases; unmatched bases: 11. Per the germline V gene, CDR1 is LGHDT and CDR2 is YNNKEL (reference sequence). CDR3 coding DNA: TGTGCCAGCAGCCAGGCCACAGGGGAAGTGGTCAAAAACATTCAGTACTTC. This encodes CASSQATGEVVKNIQYF.

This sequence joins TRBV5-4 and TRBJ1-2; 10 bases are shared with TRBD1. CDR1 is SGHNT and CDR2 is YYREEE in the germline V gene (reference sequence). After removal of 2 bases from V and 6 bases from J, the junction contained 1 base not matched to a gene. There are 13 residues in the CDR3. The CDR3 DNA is TGTGCCAGCAGCTTCGACAGGGGGCATGGCTACACCTTC. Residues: CASSFDRGHGYTF.

CDR3 sequence: CASATGNEQFF. The CDR3, as DNA: TGCGCCAGCGCTACAGGGAATGAGCAGTTCTTC. V is TRBV5-1 and J is TRBJ2-1; a weak D match, TRBD1 (6 bases). Per the germline V gene, CDR1 is SGHRS and CDR2 is YFSETQ. The CDR3 is made up of 11 amino acids. Deletions cut 7 bases from V and 7 bases from J, with 9 bases between.

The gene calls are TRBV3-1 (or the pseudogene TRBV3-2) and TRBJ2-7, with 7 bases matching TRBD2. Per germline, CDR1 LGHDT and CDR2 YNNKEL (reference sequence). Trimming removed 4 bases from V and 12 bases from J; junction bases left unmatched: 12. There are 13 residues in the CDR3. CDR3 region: CASSRKLRDYLYF. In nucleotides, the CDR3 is TGTGCCAGCAGCCGGAAACTCCGGGACTACCTGTACTTC.

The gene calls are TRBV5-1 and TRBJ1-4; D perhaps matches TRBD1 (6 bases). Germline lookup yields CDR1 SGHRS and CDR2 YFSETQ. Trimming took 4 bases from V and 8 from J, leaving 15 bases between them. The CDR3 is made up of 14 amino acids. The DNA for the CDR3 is TGCGCCAGCAGCCCGCGAACAGGGTGGGAAAAACTGTTTTTT. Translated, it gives CASSPRTGWEKLFF.

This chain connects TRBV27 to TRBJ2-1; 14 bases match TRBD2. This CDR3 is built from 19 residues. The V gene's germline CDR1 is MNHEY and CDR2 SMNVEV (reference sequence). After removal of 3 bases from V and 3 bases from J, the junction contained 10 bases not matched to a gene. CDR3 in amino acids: CASSFRRTSGRTGYNEQFF. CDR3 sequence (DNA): TGTGCCAGCAGTTTCCGCAGGACTAGCGGGAGGACGGGCTACAATGAGCAGTTCTTC.

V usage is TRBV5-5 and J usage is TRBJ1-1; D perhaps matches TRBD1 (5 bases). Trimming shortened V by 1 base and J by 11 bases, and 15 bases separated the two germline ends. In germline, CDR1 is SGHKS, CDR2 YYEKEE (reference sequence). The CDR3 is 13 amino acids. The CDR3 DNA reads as TGTGCCAGCAGCTTGATTCTGACTTGGGGGGCTTTCTTT. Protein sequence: CASSLILTWGAFF.

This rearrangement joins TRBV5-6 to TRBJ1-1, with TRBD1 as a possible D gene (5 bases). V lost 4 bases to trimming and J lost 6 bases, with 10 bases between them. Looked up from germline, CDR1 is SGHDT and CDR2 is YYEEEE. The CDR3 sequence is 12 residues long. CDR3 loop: CASSPRAAEAFF. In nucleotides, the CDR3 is TGTGCCAGCAGCCCCAGGGCGGCTGAAGCTTTCTTT.

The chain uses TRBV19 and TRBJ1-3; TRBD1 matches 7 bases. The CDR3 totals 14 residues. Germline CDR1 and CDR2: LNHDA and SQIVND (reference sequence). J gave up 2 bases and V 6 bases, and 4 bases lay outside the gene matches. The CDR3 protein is CASSRDRAGNTIYF. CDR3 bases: TGTGCCAGTAGCCGAGACAGGGCTGGAAACACCATATATTTT.

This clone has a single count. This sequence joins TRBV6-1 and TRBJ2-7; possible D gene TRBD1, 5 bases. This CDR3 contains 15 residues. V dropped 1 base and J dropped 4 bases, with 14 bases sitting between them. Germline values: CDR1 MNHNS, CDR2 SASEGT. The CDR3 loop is CASSEVPGIYYEQYF. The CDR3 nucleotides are TGTGCCAGCAGTGAAGTACCAGGGATCTATTACGAGCAGTACTTC.

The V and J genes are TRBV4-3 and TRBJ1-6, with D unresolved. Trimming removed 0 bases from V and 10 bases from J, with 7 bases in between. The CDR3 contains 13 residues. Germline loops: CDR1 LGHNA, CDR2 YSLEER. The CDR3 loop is CASSQEEESPLHF. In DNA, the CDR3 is TGCGCCAGCAGCCAAGAGGAGGAGTCACCCCTCCACTTT.

The CDR3 here is CATSFGGQPQHF. In DNA form, the CDR3 reads TGTGCCACCTCCTTTGGGGGACAGCCCCAGCATTTT. V and J are TRBV19 and TRBJ1-5; tentative D call: TRBD1 (5 bases). The CDR3 is 12 residues long. V was cut by 10 bases and J by 7 bases, with 14 bases left in between. Per germline, CDR1 LNHDA and CDR2 SQIVND (reference sequence).

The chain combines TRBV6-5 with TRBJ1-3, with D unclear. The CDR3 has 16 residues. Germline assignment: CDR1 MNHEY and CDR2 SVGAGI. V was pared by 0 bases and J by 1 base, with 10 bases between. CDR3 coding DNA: TGTGCCAGCAGTTACTCGATTGGGTCGTCTGGAAACACCATATATTTT. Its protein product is CASSYSIGSSGNTIYF.

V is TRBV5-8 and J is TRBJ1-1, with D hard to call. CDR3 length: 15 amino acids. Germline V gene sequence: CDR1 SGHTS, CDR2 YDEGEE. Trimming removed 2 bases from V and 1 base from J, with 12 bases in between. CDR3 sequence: CASSFGVSRNTEAFF. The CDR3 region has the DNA TGTGCCAGCAGCTTCGGGGTCTCGAGGAACACTGAAGCTTTCTTT.

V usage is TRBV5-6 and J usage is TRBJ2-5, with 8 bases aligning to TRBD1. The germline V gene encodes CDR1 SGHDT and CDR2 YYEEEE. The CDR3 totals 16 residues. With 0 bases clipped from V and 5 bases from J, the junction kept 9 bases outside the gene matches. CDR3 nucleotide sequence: TGTGCCAGCAGCTTGGGTACGGCAGGGGGCCTGGAGACCCAGTACTTC. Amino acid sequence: CASSLGTAGGLETQYF.

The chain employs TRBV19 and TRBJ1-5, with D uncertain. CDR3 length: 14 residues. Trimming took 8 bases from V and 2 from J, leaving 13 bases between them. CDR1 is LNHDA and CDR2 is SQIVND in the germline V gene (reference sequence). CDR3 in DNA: TGTGCCAGTCATAGCTTTTTTGGCAATCAGCCCCAGCATTTT. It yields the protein CASHSFFGNQPQHF.

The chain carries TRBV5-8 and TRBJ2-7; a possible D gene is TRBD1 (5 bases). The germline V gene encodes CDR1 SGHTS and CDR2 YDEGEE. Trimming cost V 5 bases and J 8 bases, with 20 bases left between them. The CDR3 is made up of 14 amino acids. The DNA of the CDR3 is TGTGCCAGCAGGGTGGGGTGGGGCGGTACCAAGCAGTACTTC. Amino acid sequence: CASRVGWGGTKQYF.

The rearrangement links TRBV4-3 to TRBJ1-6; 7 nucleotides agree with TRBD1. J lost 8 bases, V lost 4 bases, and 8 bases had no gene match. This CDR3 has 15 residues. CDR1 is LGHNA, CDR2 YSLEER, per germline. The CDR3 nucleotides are TGCGCCAGCAGCCGCCTTACAGGGGATCATTCACCCCTCCACTTT. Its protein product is CASSRLTGDHSPLHF.

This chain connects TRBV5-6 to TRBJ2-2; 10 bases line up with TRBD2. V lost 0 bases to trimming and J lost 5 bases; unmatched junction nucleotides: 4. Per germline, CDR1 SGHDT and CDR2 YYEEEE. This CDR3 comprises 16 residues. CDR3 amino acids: CASSLALAGDTGELFF. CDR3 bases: TGTGCCAGCAGCTTGGCCCTAGCGGGAGATACCGGGGAGCTGTTTTTT.

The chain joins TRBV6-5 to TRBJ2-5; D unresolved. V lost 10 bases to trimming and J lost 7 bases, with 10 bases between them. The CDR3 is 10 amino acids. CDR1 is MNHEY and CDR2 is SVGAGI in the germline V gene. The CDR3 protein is CATAEATQYF. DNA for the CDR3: TGTGCCACCGCCGAAGCGACCCAGTACTTC.